The rows below give T cell receptor beta chains drawn from one sample of a study of blood T cell repertoires in COVID-19. Only in-frame clones appear in the TCRdb table, and some are missing; sequencing was by immunoSEQ multiplex PCR. The sample contains about 270,000 clones, roughly 90% of which appear only once. Sequences were obtained from PBMCs or T cells enriched from blood (not recorded which). Every receptor here comes from a woman aged 25-40 years who had recovered from COVID-19. CDR3s include the opening cysteine and the closing phenylalanine or tryptophan. D genes are given only for firm matches. Expanded clones get a size class; other rows say once, few or many, or leave the size out.

d_call: -; clone_size: -; v_call: TRBV5-1; j_call: TRBJ1-1; cdr3_aa: CASSLEGEYTEAFF; cdr3_nt: TGCGCCAGCAGCTTGGAGGGGGAGTACACTGAAGCTTTCTTT
d_call: TRBD2; clone_size: once; v_call: TRBV28; j_call: TRBJ2-7; cdr3_aa: CASSLLGTTYEQYF; cdr3_nt: TGTGCCAGCAGTTTATTGGGGACTACCTACGAGCAGTACTTC
d_call: -; clone_size: few; v_call: TRBV19; j_call: TRBJ1-2; cdr3_aa: CASSIPRGFIPKGYTF; cdr3_nt: TGTGCCAGTAGTATCCCGCGGGGCTTCATCCCCAAAGGCTACACCTTC
d_call: TRBD1; clone_size: -; v_call: TRBV5-1; j_call: TRBJ1-2; cdr3_aa: CASSDTGGSYGYTF; cdr3_nt: TGCGCCAGCAGCGATACAGGGGGCAGCTATGGCTACACCTTC
d_call: TRBD2; clone_size: -; v_call: TRBV7-3; j_call: TRBJ2-1; cdr3_aa: CASSPTSGRRDEQFF; cdr3_nt: TGTGCCAGCAGCCCGACTAGCGGGAGGAGGGATGAGCAGTTCTTC
d_call: TRBD2; clone_size: few; v_call: TRBV14; j_call: TRBJ2-7; cdr3_aa: CASSLLVAGGIPGQYF; cdr3_nt: TGTGCCAGCAGCCTCTTAGTAGCGGGAGGAATCCCCGGGCAGTACTTC
d_call: -; clone_size: -; v_call: TRBV19; j_call: TRBJ1-2; cdr3_aa: CASSSRDKNYGYTF; cdr3_nt: TGTGCCAGTAGTAGCCGGGACAAGAACTATGGCTACACCTTC
d_call: -; clone_size: -; v_call: TRBV21-1; j_call: TRBJ1-2; cdr3_aa: CAIPGGDPPGQGGYGYTF; cdr3_nt: TGTGCCATTCCGGGAGGGGACCCCCCGGGACAGGGGGGCTATGGCTACACCTTC
d_call: TRBD1; clone_size: -; v_call: TRBV28; j_call: TRBJ1-2; cdr3_aa: CASRVTGSGYTF; cdr3_nt: TGTGCCAGCAGAGTGACAGGGAGTGGCTACACCTTC
d_call: TRBD2; clone_size: -; v_call: TRBV6-2/TRBV6-3; j_call: TRBJ2-2; cdr3_aa: CASNPGTSGPNTGELFF; cdr3_nt: TGTGCCAGCAACCCGGGGACTAGCGGGCCGAACACCGGGGAGCTGTTTTTT
d_call: -; clone_size: -; v_call: TRBV6-5; j_call: TRBJ1-1; cdr3_aa: CASSRGSGSEAFF; cdr3_nt: TGTGCCAGCAGTCGGGGATCAGGATCTGAAGCTTTCTTT
d_call: -; clone_size: -; v_call: TRBV6-5; j_call: TRBJ1-4; cdr3_aa: CASSFKPRFNEKLFF; cdr3_nt: TGTGCCAGCAGTTTTAAGCCCAGGTTTAATGAAAAACTGTTTTTT
d_call: TRBD1; clone_size: -; v_call: TRBV29-1; j_call: TRBJ1-5; cdr3_aa: CSVTQGGSNQPQHF; cdr3_nt: TGCAGCGTGACCCAGGGGGGAAGCAATCAGCCCCAGCATTTT
d_call: -; clone_size: -; v_call: TRBV25-1; j_call: TRBJ2-3; cdr3_aa: CASSEIGGAQYF; cdr3_nt: TGTGCCAGCAGTGAAATCGGAGGTGCGCAGTATTTT
d_call: TRBD1; clone_size: -; v_call: TRBV25-1; j_call: TRBJ1-2; cdr3_aa: CASSESSTGGYGYTF; cdr3_nt: TGTGCCAGCAGTGAATCCTCGACAGGGGGCTATGGCTACACCTTC
d_call: TRBD1; clone_size: -; v_call: TRBV2; j_call: TRBJ1-2; cdr3_aa: CARGTVHGYTF; cdr3_nt: TGTGCCAGAGGGACAGTTCATGGCTACACCTTC
d_call: TRBD2; clone_size: -; v_call: TRBV5-1; j_call: TRBJ2-7; cdr3_aa: CASGPGTSGYEQYF; cdr3_nt: TGCGCCAGCGGCCCCGGGACTAGCGGATACGAGCAGTACTTC
d_call: -; clone_size: -; v_call: TRBV7-8; j_call: TRBJ1-2; cdr3_aa: CASSLAAGAGGYTF; cdr3_nt: TGTGCCAGCAGCTTAGCAGCAGGGGCAGGTGGCTACACCTTC
d_call: -; clone_size: -; v_call: TRBV13; j_call: TRBJ1-4; cdr3_aa: CASSYRGQGKLFF; cdr3_nt: TGTGCCAGCAGCTATCGCGGTCAAGGAAAACTGTTTTTT
d_call: TRBD2; clone_size: -; v_call: TRBV28; j_call: TRBJ2-1; cdr3_aa: CAVGGSSYNEQFF; cdr3_nt: TGTGCCGTAGGCGGGAGCTCCTACAATGAGCAGTTCTTC
d_call: TRBD1; clone_size: -; v_call: TRBV7-9; j_call: TRBJ1-5; cdr3_aa: CASSLGWDRGINQPQHF; cdr3_nt: TGTGCCAGCAGCTTAGGTTGGGACAGGGGCATCAATCAGCCCCAGCATTTT
d_call: TRBD1; clone_size: -; v_call: TRBV18; j_call: TRBJ1-2; cdr3_aa: CASSTGTGSFF; cdr3_nt: TGTGCCAGCTCAACCGGGACAGGGTCCTTCTTC
d_call: TRBD2; clone_size: few; v_call: TRBV2; j_call: TRBJ2-7; cdr3_aa: CASSRLAGSYEQYF; cdr3_nt: TGTGCCAGCAGCAGACTAGCGGGTTCCTACGAGCAGTACTTC
d_call: -; clone_size: -; v_call: TRBV11-2; j_call: TRBJ1-2; cdr3_aa: CASSPFATGGRYGYTF; cdr3_nt: TGTGCCAGCAGCCCCTTCGCGACAGGCGGACGCTATGGCTACACCTTC
d_call: -; clone_size: -; v_call: TRBV2; j_call: TRBJ2-2; cdr3_aa: CASSWTTSNTGELFF; cdr3_nt: TGTGCCAGCAGTTGGACAACCTCGAACACCGGGGAGCTGTTTTTT
d_call: TRBD1; clone_size: -; v_call: TRBV7-9; j_call: TRBJ1-1; cdr3_aa: CASSQGQVGTEAFF; cdr3_nt: TGTGCCAGCAGCCAGGGACAGGTGGGCACTGAAGCTTTCTTT
d_call: TRBD2; clone_size: -; v_call: TRBV29-1; j_call: TRBJ2-1; cdr3_aa: CSAGGLAGGYEQFF; cdr3_nt: TGCAGCGCCGGGGGACTAGCGGGAGGGTATGAGCAGTTCTTC
d_call: -; clone_size: -; v_call: TRBV5-4; j_call: TRBJ2-2; cdr3_aa: CASSAPSGGSGELFF; cdr3_nt: TGTGCCAGCAGCGCCCCAAGTGGAGGCTCCGGGGAGCTGTTTTTT
d_call: TRBD2; clone_size: once; v_call: TRBV7-3; j_call: TRBJ2-3; cdr3_aa: CASSSAGRTDTQYF; cdr3_nt: TGTGCCAGCAGCTCAGCGGGGCGCACAGATACGCAGTATTTT
d_call: -; clone_size: -; v_call: TRBV27; j_call: TRBJ1-2; cdr3_aa: CASSRVGMLYGYTF; cdr3_nt: TGTGCCAGCAGTCGGGTCGGGATGCTCTATGGCTACACCTTC
d_call: -; clone_size: -; v_call: TRBV28; j_call: TRBJ1-4; cdr3_aa: CASSFFRQSAEKLFF; cdr3_nt: TGTGCCAGCAGTTTTTTTCGTCAGTCTGCTGAAAAACTGTTTTTT
d_call: -; clone_size: -; v_call: TRBV5-1; j_call: TRBJ1-1; cdr3_aa: CASSLDLATPEAFF; cdr3_nt: TGCGCCAGCAGCTTGGATTTGGCAACCCCTGAAGCTTTCTTT
d_call: -; clone_size: -; v_call: TRBV24-1; j_call: TRBJ2-1; cdr3_aa: CATSRGDNEQFF; cdr3_nt: TGTGCCACCAGCAGGGGGGACAATGAGCAGTTCTTC
d_call: -; clone_size: -; v_call: TRBV7-9; j_call: TRBJ2-3; cdr3_aa: CASTKSGAVSTDTQYF; cdr3_nt: TGTGCCAGCACCAAAAGTGGTGCGGTCAGCACAGATACGCAGTATTTT
d_call: TRBD1; clone_size: -; v_call: TRBV5-1; j_call: TRBJ1-2; cdr3_aa: CASSANYRGGGYTF; cdr3_nt: TGCGCCAGCAGCGCTAATTACAGGGGAGGCGGCTACACCTTC
d_call: -; clone_size: -; v_call: TRBV13; j_call: TRBJ1-2; cdr3_aa: CASRSPVPAGRSYGYTF; cdr3_nt: TGTGCCAGCAGATCCCCCGTCCCGGCAGGGAGGTCATATGGCTACACCTTC
d_call: -; clone_size: -; v_call: TRBV9; j_call: TRBJ2-7; cdr3_aa: CASSVGGSGYEQYF; cdr3_nt: TGTGCCAGCAGCGTAGGAGGTAGCGGTTACGAGCAGTACTTC
d_call: TRBD1; clone_size: -; v_call: TRBV6-5; j_call: TRBJ1-2; cdr3_aa: CASSSDRANYGYTF; cdr3_nt: TGTGCCAGCAGTTCCGACAGGGCTAACTATGGCTACACCTTC
d_call: TRBD1; clone_size: -; v_call: TRBV9; j_call: TRBJ1-4; cdr3_aa: CASSPLEGDRGTEKLFF; cdr3_nt: TGTGCCAGCAGCCCCTTGGAGGGGGACAGGGGCACCGAAAAACTGTTTTTT
d_call: TRBD2; clone_size: few; v_call: TRBV5-4; j_call: TRBJ2-2; cdr3_aa: CAAEGSGGATGELFF; cdr3_nt: TGTGCTGCGGAAGGGAGCGGGGGGGCCACCGGGGAGCTGTTTTTT
d_call: TRBD1; clone_size: -; v_call: TRBV4-1; j_call: TRBJ1-2; cdr3_aa: CASSQERTGVPGYTF; cdr3_nt: TGCGCCAGCAGCCAAGAGCGGACAGGGGTCCCTGGCTACACCTTC
d_call: TRBD1; clone_size: -; v_call: TRBV19; j_call: TRBJ2-2; cdr3_aa: CASIRGPNTGELFF; cdr3_nt: TGTGCCAGCATCAGGGGGCCGAACACCGGGGAGCTGTTTTTT
d_call: -; clone_size: -; v_call: TRBV11-2; j_call: TRBJ2-1; cdr3_aa: CASSLALSGNEQFF; cdr3_nt: TGTGCCAGCAGCTTAGCCCTTTCCGGCAATGAGCAGTTCTTC
d_call: -; clone_size: -; v_call: TRBV19; j_call: TRBJ2-1; cdr3_aa: CASKDLRGTEGNYNEQFF; cdr3_nt: TGTGCCAGCAAAGATCTCCGCGGGACGGAAGGTAACTACAATGAGCAGTTCTTC
d_call: TRBD2; clone_size: -; v_call: TRBV7-2; j_call: TRBJ2-7; cdr3_aa: CASSLWGFRGGPDEQYF; cdr3_nt: TGTGCCAGCAGCTTATGGGGCTTTCGGGGAGGGCCAGACGAGCAGTACTTC
d_call: -; clone_size: -; v_call: TRBV5-1; j_call: TRBJ2-4; cdr3_aa: CASSFTTGVRAKNIQYF; cdr3_nt: TGCGCCAGCAGCTTTACTACAGGCGTGAGAGCCAAAAACATTCAGTACTTC
d_call: TRBD2; clone_size: once; v_call: TRBV3-1/TRBV3-2; j_call: TRBJ2-1; cdr3_aa: CASSQDLWGGVHEQFF; cdr3_nt: TGTGCCAGCAGCCAAGATCTGTGGGGGGGTGTCCATGAGCAGTTCTTC
d_call: TRBD1; clone_size: -; v_call: TRBV5-1; j_call: TRBJ2-7; cdr3_aa: CASRGQTVYEQYF; cdr3_nt: TGCGCCAGCAGGGGACAGACCGTCTACGAGCAGTACTTC
d_call: TRBD2; clone_size: -; v_call: TRBV11-2; j_call: TRBJ2-7; cdr3_aa: CASSLAIRGSGEPPYEQYF; cdr3_nt: TGTGCCAGCAGCTTAGCGATTCGGGGTAGCGGGGAACCCCCCTACGAGCAGTACTTC